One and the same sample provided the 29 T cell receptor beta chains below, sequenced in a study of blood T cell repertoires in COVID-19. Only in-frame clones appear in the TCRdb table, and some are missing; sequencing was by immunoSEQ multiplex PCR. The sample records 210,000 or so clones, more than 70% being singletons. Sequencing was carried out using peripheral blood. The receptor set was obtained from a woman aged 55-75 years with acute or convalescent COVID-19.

The CDR3 spells CASSPGVAGNQPQHF. Written as DNA, the CDR3 is TGTGCCAGCAGCCCAGGGGTCGCGGGCAATCAGCCCCAGCATTTT. The rearrangement uses TRBV6-5 and TRBJ1-5; maybe TRBD1 (6 bases). The CDR3 runs 15 residues. Deletions cut 6 bases from V and 2 bases from J, with 14 bases between. Germline assignment: CDR1 MNHEY and CDR2 SVGAGI.

CDR3 loop: CASSREGTGPDTQYF. In nucleotides, the CDR3 is TGTGCCAGCAGCCGAGAGGGGACAGGCCCAGATACGCAGTATTTT. The chain links TRBV7-9 to TRBJ2-3, with TRBD1 matching over 8 bases. The V gene's germline CDR1 is SEHNR and CDR2 FQNEAQ (reference sequence). J was trimmed by 4 bases and V by 5 bases; bases with no gene match: 8. The CDR3 is made up of 15 amino acids.

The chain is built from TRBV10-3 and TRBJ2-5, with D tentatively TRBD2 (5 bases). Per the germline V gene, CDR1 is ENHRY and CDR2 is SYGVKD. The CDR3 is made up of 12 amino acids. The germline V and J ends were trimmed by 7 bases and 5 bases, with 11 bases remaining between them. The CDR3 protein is CAINDSDETQYF. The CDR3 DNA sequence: TGTGCCATCAACGATAGCGATGAGACCCAGTACTTC.

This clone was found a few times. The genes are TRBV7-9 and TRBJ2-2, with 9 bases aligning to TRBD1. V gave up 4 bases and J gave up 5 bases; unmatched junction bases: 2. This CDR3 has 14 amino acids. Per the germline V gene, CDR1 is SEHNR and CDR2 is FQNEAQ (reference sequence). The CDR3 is CASSSGQGTGELFF. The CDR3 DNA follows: TGTGCCAGCAGCTCGGGACAGGGAACCGGGGAGCTGTTTTTT.

CDR3 amino acids: CASSLNSGGTEAFF. In nucleotides, the CDR3 is TGTGCCAGCAGTTTAAATTCAGGGGGCACTGAAGCTTTCTTT. The chain joins TRBV28 to TRBJ1-1; 7 bases fit TRBD1. With V trimmed by 2 bases and J by 4 bases, 4 bases remained unmatched. CDR1 and CDR2 (germline): MDHEN, SYDVKM. The CDR3 spans 14 residues.

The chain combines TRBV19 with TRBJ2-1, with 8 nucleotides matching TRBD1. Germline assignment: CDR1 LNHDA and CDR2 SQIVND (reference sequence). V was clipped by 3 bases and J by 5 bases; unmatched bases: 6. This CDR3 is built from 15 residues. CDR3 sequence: CASSIEAGGHNEQFF. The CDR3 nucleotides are TGTGCCAGTAGTATTGAGGCAGGGGGCCACAATGAGCAGTTCTTC.

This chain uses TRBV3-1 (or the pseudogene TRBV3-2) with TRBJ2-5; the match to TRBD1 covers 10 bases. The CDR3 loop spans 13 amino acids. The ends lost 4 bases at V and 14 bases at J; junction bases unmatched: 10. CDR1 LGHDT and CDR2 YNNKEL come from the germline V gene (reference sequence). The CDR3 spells CASSLMTGTGEYF. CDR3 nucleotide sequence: TGTGCCAGCAGCCTAATGACCGGGACAGGGGAATACTTC.

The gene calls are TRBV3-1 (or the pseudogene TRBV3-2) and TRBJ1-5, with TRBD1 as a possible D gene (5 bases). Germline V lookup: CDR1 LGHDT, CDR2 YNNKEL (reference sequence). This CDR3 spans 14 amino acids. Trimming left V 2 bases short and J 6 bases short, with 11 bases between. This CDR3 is CASSQSAQGQPQHF. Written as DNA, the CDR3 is TGTGCCAGCAGCCAAAGCGCCCAGGGTCAGCCCCAGCATTTT.

The CDR3 DNA sequence: TGTGCCAGCAGCAGGACAGGGGGCGCGAGGCAGCCCCAGCATTTT. Its protein is CASSRTGGARQPQHF. The V call is TRBV7-9, the J call TRBJ1-5, with 11 bases lining up with TRBD1. CDR1 is SEHNR, CDR2 FQNEAQ, per germline (reference sequence). The J segment lost 7 bases and the V segment lost 5 bases, leaving 7 bases of the junction unmatched. This CDR3 is 15 amino acids long.

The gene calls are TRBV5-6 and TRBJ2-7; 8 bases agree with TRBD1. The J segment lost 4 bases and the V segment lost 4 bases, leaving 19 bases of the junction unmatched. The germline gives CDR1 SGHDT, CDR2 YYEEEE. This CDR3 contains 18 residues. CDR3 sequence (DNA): TGTGCCAGCAGCCGCGCCTGGGGGGACCGGGACAGGCCTTACGAGCAGTACTTC. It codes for CASSRAWGDRDRPYEQYF.

The CDR3 bases are TGTGCCAGCAGCTCCCTTCGGACAGGTCAAGAGACCCAGTACTTC. Encoded protein: CASSSLRTGQETQYF. The chain recombines TRBV7-2 with TRBJ2-5, with 7 nucleotides matching TRBD1. V lost 4 bases to trimming and J lost 2 bases; unmatched junction nucleotides: 7. The CDR3 has 15 residues. Germline loops: CDR1 SGHTA, CDR2 FQGNSA.

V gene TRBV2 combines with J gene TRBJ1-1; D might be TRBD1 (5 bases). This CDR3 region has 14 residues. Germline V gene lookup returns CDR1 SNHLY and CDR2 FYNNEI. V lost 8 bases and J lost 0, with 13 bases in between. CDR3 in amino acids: CASRRTTMNTEAFF. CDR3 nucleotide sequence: TGTGCCAGCCGACGGACAACTATGAACACTGAAGCTTTCTTT.

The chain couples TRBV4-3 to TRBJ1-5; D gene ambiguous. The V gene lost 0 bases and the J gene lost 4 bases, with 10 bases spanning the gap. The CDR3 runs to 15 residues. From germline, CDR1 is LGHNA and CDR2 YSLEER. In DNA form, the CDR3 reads TGCGCCAGCAGCCAAGAACCACGAGGGAATCAGCCCCAGCATTTT. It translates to CASSQEPRGNQPQHF.

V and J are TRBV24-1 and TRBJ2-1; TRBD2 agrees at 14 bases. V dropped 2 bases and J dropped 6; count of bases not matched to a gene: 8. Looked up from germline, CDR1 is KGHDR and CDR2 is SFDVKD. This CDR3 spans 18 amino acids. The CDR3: CATSDSGLAGGRVNEQFF. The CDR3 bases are TGTGCCACCAGTGATTCTGGACTAGCGGGAGGAAGGGTCAATGAGCAGTTCTTC.

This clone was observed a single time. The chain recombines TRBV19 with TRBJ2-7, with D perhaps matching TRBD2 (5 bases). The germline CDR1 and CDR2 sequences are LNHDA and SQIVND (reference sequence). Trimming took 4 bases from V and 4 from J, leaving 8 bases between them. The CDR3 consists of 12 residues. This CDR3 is CASSTGKYEQYF. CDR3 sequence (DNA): TGTGCCAGTAGTACCGGGAAGTACGAGCAGTACTTC.

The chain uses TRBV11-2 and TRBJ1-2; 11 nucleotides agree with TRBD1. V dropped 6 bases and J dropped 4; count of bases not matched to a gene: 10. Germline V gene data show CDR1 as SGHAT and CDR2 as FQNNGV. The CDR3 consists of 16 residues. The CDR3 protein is CASRPGQGARVYGYTF. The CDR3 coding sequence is TGTGCCAGCAGACCCGGACAGGGGGCGCGAGTCTATGGCTACACCTTC.

Here the CDR3 DNA reads TGTGCCAGCAGCTCCCGCCCCATGACGGAGTATAGCAATCAGCCCCAGCATTTT. Protein sequence: CASSSRPMTEYSNQPQHF. The V gene is TRBV7-2, the J gene TRBJ1-5; D remains unclear. CDR1 is SGHTA and CDR2 is FQGNSA in the germline V gene. Trimming shortened V by 4 bases and J by 0 bases, and 19 bases separated the two germline ends. This CDR3 has 18 residues.

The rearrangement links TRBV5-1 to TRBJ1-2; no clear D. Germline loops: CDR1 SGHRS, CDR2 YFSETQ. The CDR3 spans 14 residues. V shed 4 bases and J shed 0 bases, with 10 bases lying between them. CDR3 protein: CASSLTRANYGYTF. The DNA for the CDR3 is TGCGCCAGCAGCCTAACGCGGGCTAACTATGGCTACACCTTC.

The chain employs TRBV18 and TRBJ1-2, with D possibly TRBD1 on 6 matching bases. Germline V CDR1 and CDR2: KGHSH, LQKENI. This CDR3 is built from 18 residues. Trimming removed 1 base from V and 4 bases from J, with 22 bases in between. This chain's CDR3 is CASSPLNIAGESSYGYTF. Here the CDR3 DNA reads TGTGCCAGCTCACCACTTAATATCGCAGGGGAAAGTAGCTATGGCTACACCTTC.

CDR3 sequence reads: CASSAGTGTDTQYF. The CDR3 region has the DNA TGTGCCAGCAGCGCCGGGACAGGCACAGATACGCAGTATTTT. The chain links TRBV9 to TRBJ2-3; 7 bases align to TRBD1. V shed 3 bases and J 1 base; nucleotides not matched to a gene: 2. CDR3 length: 14 amino acids. Germline CDR1 is SGDLS and CDR2 is YYNGEE. Full variable domain (outside the CDR3, taken from reference TRBV9 and TRBJ2-3): DSGVTQTPKHLITATGQRVTLRCSPRSGDLSVYWYQQSLDQGLQFLIQYYNGEERAKGNILERFSAQQFPDLHSELNLSSLELGDSALYFCASSAGTGTDTQYFGPGTRLTVL.

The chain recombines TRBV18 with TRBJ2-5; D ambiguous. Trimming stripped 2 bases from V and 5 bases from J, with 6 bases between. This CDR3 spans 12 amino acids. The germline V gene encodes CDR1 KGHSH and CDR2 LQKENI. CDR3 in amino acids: CASSPTRETQYF. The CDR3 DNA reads TGTGCCAGCTCACCAACGAGGGAGACCCAGTACTTC. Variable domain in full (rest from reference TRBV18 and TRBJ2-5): NAGVMQNPRHLVRRRGQEARLRCSPMKGHSHVYWYRQLPEEGLKFMVYLQKENIIDESGMPKERFSAEFPKEGPSILRIQQVVRGDSAAYFCASSPTRETQYFGPGTRLLVL.

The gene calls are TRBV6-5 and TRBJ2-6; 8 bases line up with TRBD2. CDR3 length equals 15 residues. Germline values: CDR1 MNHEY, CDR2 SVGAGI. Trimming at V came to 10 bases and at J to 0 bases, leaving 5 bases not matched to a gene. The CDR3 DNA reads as TGTGCCACCCGGGAGGGGTACTCTGGGGCCAACGTCCTGACTTTC. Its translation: CATREGYSGANVLTF.

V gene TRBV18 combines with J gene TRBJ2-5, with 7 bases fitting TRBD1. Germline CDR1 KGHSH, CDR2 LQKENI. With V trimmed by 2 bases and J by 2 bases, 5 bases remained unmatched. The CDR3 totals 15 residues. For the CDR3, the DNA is TGTGCCAGCTCACCATTCACAGGGGCTCAAGAGACCCAGTACTTC. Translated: CASSPFTGAQETQYF.

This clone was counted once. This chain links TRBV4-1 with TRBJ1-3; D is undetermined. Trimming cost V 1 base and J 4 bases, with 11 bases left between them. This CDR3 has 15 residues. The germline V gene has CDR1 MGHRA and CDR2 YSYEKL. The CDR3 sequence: CASSQGPSRGNTIYF. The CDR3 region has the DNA TGCGCCAGCAGCCAAGGGCCATCGAGGGGAAACACCATATATTTT.

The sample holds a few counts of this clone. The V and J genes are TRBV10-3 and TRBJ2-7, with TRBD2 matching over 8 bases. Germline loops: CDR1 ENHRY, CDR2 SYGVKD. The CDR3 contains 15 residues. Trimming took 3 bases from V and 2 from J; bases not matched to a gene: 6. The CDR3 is CAISEWTSKPYEQYF. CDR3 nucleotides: TGTGCCATCAGTGAATGGACTAGCAAGCCCTACGAGCAGTACTTC.

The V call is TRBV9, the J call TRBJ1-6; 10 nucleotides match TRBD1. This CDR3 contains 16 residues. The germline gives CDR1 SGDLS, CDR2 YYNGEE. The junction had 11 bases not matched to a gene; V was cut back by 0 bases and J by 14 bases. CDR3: CASSVEGTGVRGALHF. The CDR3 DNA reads TGTGCCAGCAGCGTAGAGGGGACAGGGGTCCGGGGGGCCCTCCACTTT.

CDR3 DNA sequence: TGTGCCAGCAGTTTAACAGGACGCGGCTACACCTTC. Its translation: CASSLTGRGYTF. The chain links TRBV28 to TRBJ1-2; perhaps TRBD1 as D (5 bases). Germline CDR1 MDHEN, CDR2 SYDVKM. The V and J ends lost 2 bases and 8 bases respectively, with 9 bases between them. This CDR3 comprises 12 residues.

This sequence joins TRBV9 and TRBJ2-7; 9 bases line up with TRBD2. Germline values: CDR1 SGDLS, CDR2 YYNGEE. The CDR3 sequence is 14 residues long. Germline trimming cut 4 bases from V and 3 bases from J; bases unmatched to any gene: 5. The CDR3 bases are TGTGCCAGCAGCAAGACTAGCGGCATCTACGAGCAGTACTTC. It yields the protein CASSKTSGIYEQYF.

The CDR3 nucleotides are TGTGCCAGCAGTTCCCCGGGACACTCCTACGAGCAGTACTTC. Amino acid sequence: CASSSPGHSYEQYF. The genes are TRBV27 and TRBJ2-7; D possibly corresponds to TRBD1 (6 bases). V lost 4 bases to trimming and J lost 0 bases, with 10 bases between them. CDR1 is MNHEY and CDR2 is SMNVEV in the germline V gene (reference sequence). CDR3 size: 14 residues.